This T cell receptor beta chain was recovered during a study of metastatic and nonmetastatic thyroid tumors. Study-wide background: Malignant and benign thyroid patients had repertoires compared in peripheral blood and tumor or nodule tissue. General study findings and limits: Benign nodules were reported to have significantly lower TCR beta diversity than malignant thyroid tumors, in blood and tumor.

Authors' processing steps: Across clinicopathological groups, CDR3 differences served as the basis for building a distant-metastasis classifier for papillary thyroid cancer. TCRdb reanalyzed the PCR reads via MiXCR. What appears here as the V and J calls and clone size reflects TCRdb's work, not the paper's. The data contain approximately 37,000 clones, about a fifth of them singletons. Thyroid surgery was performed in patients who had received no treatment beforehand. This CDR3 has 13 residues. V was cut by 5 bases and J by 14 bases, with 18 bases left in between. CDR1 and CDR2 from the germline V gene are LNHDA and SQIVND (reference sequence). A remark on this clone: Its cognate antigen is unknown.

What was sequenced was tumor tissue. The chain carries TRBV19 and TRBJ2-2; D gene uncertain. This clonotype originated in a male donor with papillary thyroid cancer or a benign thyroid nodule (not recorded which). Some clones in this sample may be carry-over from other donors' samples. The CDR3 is CASSAANTVDLFF. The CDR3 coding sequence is TGTGCCAGTAGTGCCGCTAACACCGTGGATCTGTTTTTT. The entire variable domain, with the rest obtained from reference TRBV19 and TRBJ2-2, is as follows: DGGITQSPKYLFRKEGQNVTLSCEQNLNHDAMYWYRQDPGQGLRLIYYSQIVNDFQKGDIAEGYSVSREKKESFPLTVTSAQKNPTAFYLCASSAANTVDLFFGEGSRLTVL.